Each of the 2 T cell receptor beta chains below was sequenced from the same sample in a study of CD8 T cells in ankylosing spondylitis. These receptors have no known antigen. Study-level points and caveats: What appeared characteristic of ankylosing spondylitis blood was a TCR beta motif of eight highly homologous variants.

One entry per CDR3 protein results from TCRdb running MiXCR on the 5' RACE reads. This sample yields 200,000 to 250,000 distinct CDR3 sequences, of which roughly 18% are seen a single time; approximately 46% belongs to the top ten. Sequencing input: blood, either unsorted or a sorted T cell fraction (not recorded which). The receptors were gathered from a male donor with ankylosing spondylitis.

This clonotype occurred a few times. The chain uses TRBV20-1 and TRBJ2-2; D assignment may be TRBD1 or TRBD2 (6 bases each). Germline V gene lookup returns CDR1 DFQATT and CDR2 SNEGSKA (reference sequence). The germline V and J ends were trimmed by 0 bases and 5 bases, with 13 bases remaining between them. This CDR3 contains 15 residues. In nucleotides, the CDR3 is TGCAGTGCTAGAGATCATGGGGGGCGAACCGGGGAGCTGTTTTTT. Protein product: CSARDHGGRTGELFF.

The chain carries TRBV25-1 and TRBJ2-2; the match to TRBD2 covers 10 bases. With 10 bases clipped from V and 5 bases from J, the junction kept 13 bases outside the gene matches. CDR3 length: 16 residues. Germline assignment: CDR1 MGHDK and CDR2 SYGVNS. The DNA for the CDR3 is TGTGCCAACCCTCCCCGACTAGCGGGTTCGACCGGGGAGCTGTTTTTT. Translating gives CANPPRLAGSTGELFF.